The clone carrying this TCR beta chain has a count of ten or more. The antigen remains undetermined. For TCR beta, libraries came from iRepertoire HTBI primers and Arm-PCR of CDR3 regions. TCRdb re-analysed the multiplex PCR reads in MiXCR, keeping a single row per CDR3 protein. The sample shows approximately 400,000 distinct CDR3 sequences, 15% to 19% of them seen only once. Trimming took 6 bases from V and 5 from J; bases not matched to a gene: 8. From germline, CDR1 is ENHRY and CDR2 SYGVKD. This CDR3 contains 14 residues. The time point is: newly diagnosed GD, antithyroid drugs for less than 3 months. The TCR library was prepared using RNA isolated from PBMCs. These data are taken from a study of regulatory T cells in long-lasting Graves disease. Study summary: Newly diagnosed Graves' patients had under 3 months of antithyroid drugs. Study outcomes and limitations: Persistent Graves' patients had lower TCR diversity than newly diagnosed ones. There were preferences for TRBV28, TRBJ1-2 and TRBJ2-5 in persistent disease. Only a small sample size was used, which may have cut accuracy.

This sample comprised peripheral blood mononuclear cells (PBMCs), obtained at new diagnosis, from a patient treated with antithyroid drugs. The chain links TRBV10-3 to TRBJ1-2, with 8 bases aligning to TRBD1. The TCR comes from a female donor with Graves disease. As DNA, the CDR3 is TGTGCCATCAGCGTGGACAGGGTGGGATATGGCTACACCTTC. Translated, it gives CAISVDRVGYGYTF.